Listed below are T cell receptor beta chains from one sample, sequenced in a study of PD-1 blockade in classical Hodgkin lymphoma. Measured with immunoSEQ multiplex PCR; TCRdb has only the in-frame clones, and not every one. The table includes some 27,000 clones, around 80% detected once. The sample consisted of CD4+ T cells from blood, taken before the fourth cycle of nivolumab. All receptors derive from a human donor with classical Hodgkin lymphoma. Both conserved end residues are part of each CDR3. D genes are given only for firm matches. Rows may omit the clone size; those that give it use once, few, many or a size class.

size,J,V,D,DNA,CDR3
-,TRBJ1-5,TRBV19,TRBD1,TGTGCCAGTAGCGACAGGGGTGGCAATCAGCCCCAGCATTTT,CASSDRGGNQPQHF
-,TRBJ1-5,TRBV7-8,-,TGTGCCAGCAGCTTAGCGGGGGATCAGCCCCAGCATTTT,CASSLAGDQPQHF
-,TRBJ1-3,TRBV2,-,TGTGCCAGCAGTCGTTCAGCGAGCCTACTTCGTGGAAACACCATATATTTT,CASSRSASLLRGNTIYF
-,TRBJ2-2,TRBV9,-,TGTGCCAGCAGCGTAGCAATTCCAACCGGGGAGCTGTTTTTT,CASSVAIPTGELFF
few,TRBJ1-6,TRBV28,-,TGTGCCAGCAGATCCTCGGGGCCTTCACCCCTCCACTTT,CASRSSGPSPLHF
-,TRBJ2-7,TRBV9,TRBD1,TGTGCCAGCAGCTCCGGGACAGGACCCTACGAGCAGTACTTC,CASSSGTGPYEQYF
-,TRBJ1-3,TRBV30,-,TGTGCCGTCCACAAGCGTCGGCATGGAAACACCATATATTTT,CAVHKRRHGNTIYF
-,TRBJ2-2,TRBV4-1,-,TGCGCCAGCAGCCAAGAGGCCGGGGGGAACACCGGGGAGCTGTTTTTT,CASSQEAGGNTGELFF
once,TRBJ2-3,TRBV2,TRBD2,TGTGCCAGCAATCCGGGGCTAGCGGCTGGCTTCACAGATACGCAGTATTTT,CASNPGLAAGFTDTQYF
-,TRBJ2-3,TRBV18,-,TGTGCCAGCTCACCACCGGGGTTGTCAGATACGCAGTATTTT,CASSPPGLSDTQYF
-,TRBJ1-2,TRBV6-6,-,TGTGCCAGCAGTTACTCTCCAGGGCGGGTGGTCTATGGCTACACCTTC,CASSYSPGRVVYGYTF
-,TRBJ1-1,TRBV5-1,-,TGCGCCAGCAGCTCAAGTGTGACAGGTCCGAACACTGAAGCTTTCTTT,CASSSSVTGPNTEAFF
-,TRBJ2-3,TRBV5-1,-,TGCGCCAGCAGAGTGGGGGCTAGCACAGATACGCAGTATTTT,CASRVGASTDTQYF
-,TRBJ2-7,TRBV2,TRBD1,TGTGCCAGTAGGGACAGCTACTACGAGCAGTACTTC,CASRDSYYEQYF
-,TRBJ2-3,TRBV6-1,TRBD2,TGTGCCACCCTAGCGGGGCTTTTCACAGATACGCAGTATTTT,CATLAGLFTDTQYF